Listed here are 25 T cell receptor beta chains from one sample, sequenced in a study of blood T cell repertoires in COVID-19. Method: immunoSEQ multiplex PCR; TCRdb's copy keeps in-frame clones and lacks some. Found here are some 140,000 clones, about 83% of them singletons; the top ten hold 9.5% to 15%. The sample consisted of peripheral blood. The receptors originated from a human donor in a cohort sampled during active COVID-19.

V is TRBV12-3 or TRBV12-4 and J is TRBJ2-1; 9 positions match TRBD2. V trimming: 6 bases; J trimming: 10 bases; junction bases outside the gene matches: 7. The CDR3 contains 13 residues. This chain's CDR3 is CASSLKGLAEQFF. CDR3 nucleotide sequence: TGTGCCAGCAGCCTAAAAGGACTAGCGGAGCAGTTCTTC.

V gene TRBV19 combines with J gene TRBJ1-1; D gene uncertain. CDR1 is LNHDA and CDR2 is SQIVND in the germline V gene (reference sequence). V lost 5 bases, J lost 1 base, and 8 bases lay in between. The CDR3 has 13 amino acids. CDR3 in amino acids: CASSPTQNTEAFF. DNA of the CDR3: TGTGCCAGTAGTCCGACACAGAACACTGAAGCTTTCTTT.

The chain carries TRBV7-2 and TRBJ2-5, with 10 bases lining up with TRBD2. The CDR3 consists of 16 residues. V lost 2 bases, J lost 4 bases, and 7 bases stayed unmatched. From germline, CDR1 is SGHTA and CDR2 FQGNSA. The CDR3 DNA is TGTGCCAGCAGCTTAAGCAGCGGGGGGGCGGGAGAGACCCAGTACTTC. Translation gives CASSLSSGGAGETQYF. Using reference TRBV7-2 and TRBJ2-5 for the parts outside the CDR3, the full variable domain is GAGVSQSPSNKVTEKGKDVELRCDPISGHTALYWYRQSLGQGLEFLIYFQGNSAPDKSGLPSDRFSAERTGGSVSTLTIQRTQQEDSAVYLCASSLSSGGAGETQYFGPGTRLLVL.

This chain uses TRBV7-9 with TRBJ2-7; D is possibly TRBD1 (5 bases). The CDR3 loop spans 17 amino acids. V gave up 1 base and J gave up 3 bases, with 19 bases separating them. The germline V gene has CDR1 SEHNR and CDR2 FQNEAQ (reference sequence). The CDR3 DNA reads TGTGCCAGCAGCTTAGGCCCGATAATGGGGCCCCTCTACGAGCAGTACTTC. Its protein product is CASSLGPIMGPLYEQYF.

The chain uses TRBV27 and TRBJ1-1; D possibly corresponds to TRBD1 (6 bases). CDR3 length: 15 residues. Germline CDR1 and CDR2: MNHEY and SMNVEV (reference sequence). V lost 2 bases, J lost 3 bases, and 13 bases lay in between. The CDR3 sequence: CASSLVQGPYTEAFF. The CDR3 DNA is TGTGCCAGCAGTTTAGTCCAGGGGCCCTACACTGAAGCTTTCTTT.

V is TRBV15 and J is TRBJ1-2; D unresolved. Deletions cut 5 bases from V and 6 bases from J, with 16 bases between. Germline V gene data show CDR1 as LNHNV and CDR2 as YYDKDF (reference sequence). CDR3 length: 14 residues. In nucleotides, the CDR3 is TGTGCCACCAGCCCGGTCAGAGGGCGGAATGGCTACACCTTC. This codes for CATSPVRGRNGYTF. Full variable domain (rest looked up from reference TRBV15 and TRBJ1-2): DAMVIQNPRYQVTQFGKPVTLSCSQTLNHNVMYWYQQKSSQAPKLLFHYYDKDFNNEADTPDNFQSRRPNTSFCFLDIRSPGLGDTAMYLCATSPVRGRNGYTFGSGTRLTVV.

This clone was detected only a few times. The chain recombines TRBV9 with TRBJ2-5; 7 positions match TRBD2. In germline, CDR1 is SGDLS, CDR2 YYNGEE. J was trimmed by 4 bases and V by 0 bases; bases with no gene match: 9. The CDR3 is 16 amino acids. The CDR3 region is CASSVALGPGGETQYF. The CDR3, as DNA: TGTGCCAGCAGCGTAGCCCTAGGCCCGGGGGGAGAGACCCAGTACTTC.

This clone turned up a few times. The CDR3 loop reads CASSQISGGSATDTQYF. The CDR3, as DNA: TGTGCCAGCAGCCAGATTAGCGGGGGGTCGGCCACAGATACGCAGTATTTT. V gene TRBV7-8 combines with J gene TRBJ2-3; 10 nucleotides line up with TRBD2. V gave up 5 bases and J gave up 2 bases; unmatched junction bases: 10. The CDR3 covers 17 residues. Germline CDR1 SGHVS, CDR2 FQNEAQ.

CDR3 in amino acids: CAADGGAYGYTF. DNA for the CDR3: TGTGCGGCGGACGGGGGAGCCTATGGCTACACCTTC. The genes are TRBV6-6 and TRBJ1-2; D is perhaps TRBD1 (5 bases). This CDR3 spans 12 amino acids. CDR1 and CDR2 (germline): MNHNY, SVGAGI (reference sequence).

This chain links TRBV11-3 with TRBJ2-1, with 9 positions matching TRBD2. This CDR3 is 15 amino acids long. Germline V gives CDR1 SGHNT, CDR2 YENEEA. The V segment lost 2 bases and the J segment 6 bases; nucleotides outside the gene matches: 5. This CDR3 is CASSLLAGGPNEQFF. The CDR3, as DNA: TGTGCCAGCAGCTTACTGGCGGGGGGGCCCAATGAGCAGTTCTTC.

The V gene is TRBV20-1, the J gene TRBJ2-1; TRBD2 might be the D (6 bases). Looked up from germline, CDR1 is DFQATT and CDR2 is SNEGSKA (reference sequence). The CDR3 length is 11 residues. Trimming left V 6 bases short and J 9 bases short, with 12 bases between. The CDR3 bases are TGCAGTGCCACCAGGGAGGTTGAGCAGTTCTTC. The encoded protein is CSATREVEQFF.

The chain recombines TRBV13 with TRBJ2-7, with 7 bases that match TRBD1. Germline V gene lookup returns CDR1 PRHDT and CDR2 FYEKMQ (reference sequence). CDR3 length equals 14 residues. Germline trimming cut 5 bases from V and 8 bases from J; bases unmatched to any gene: 12. The chain's CDR3 is CASSVRRDSVKQYF. The CDR3 DNA sequence: TGTGCCAGCAGCGTCCGCCGGGACAGTGTTAAGCAGTACTTC.

The chain recombines TRBV29-1 with TRBJ2-7; perhaps TRBD2 as D (5 bases). Germline V gene sequence: CDR1 SQVTM, CDR2 ANQGSEA. The V end lost 6 bases, the J end lost 1 base, and 19 bases lay between the germline ends. CDR3 size: 15 residues. CDR3 in amino acids: CSVAPWGVTSYEQYF. Written as DNA, the CDR3 is TGCAGCGTAGCCCCCTGGGGAGTAACATCCTACGAGCAGTACTTC.

This chain joins TRBV6-1 and TRBJ1-2; no clear D gene. V gave up 0 bases and J gave up 2 bases, with 13 bases separating them. From germline, CDR1 is MNHNS and CDR2 SASEGT. The CDR3 length is 16 residues. The CDR3 loop reads CASSEAGGGENYGYTF. The CDR3 DNA reads TGTGCCAGCAGTGAAGCGGGTGGCGGAGAAAACTATGGCTACACCTTC.

The rearrangement links TRBV6-6 to TRBJ1-2; possible D gene TRBD1, 5 bases. This CDR3 is 15 amino acids long. Germline-derived CDR1 and CDR2 are MNHNY and SVGAGI (reference sequence). V lost 2 bases, J lost 4 bases, and 14 bases lay in between. CDR3 sequence: CASSYGGAPSYGYTF. The CDR3 DNA reads TGTGCCAGCAGTTACGGCGGGGCCCCCTCCTATGGCTACACCTTC.

CDR3 amino acids: CASSLGQTGDTQYF. CDR3 bases: TGCGCCAGCAGCTTGGGACAGACAGGGGATACGCAGTATTTT. The rearrangement uses TRBV5-1 and TRBJ2-3, with 7 positions matching TRBD1. This CDR3 has 14 amino acids. V shed 0 bases, J shed 6 bases, and the junction held 4 bases outside the gene matches. Germline CDR1 is SGHRS and CDR2 is YFSETQ. The complete variable domain, with remaining parts taken from reference TRBV5-1 and TRBJ2-3, reads KAGVTQTPRYLIKTRGQQVTLSCSPISGHRSVSWYQQTPGQGLQFLFEYFSETQRNKGNFPGRFSGRQFSNSRSEMNVSTLELGDSALYLCASSLGQTGDTQYFGPGTRLTVL.

The chain recombines TRBV29-1 with TRBJ1-1; TRBD1 matches at 10 bases. The CDR3 has 13 amino acids. Trimming took 6 bases from V and 11 from J; bases not matched to a gene: 12. Germline CDR1 is SQVTM and CDR2 is ANQGSEA. The chain's CDR3 is CSVEGQGPLGAFF. The CDR3 coding sequence is TGCAGCGTCGAGGGACAGGGGCCCCTCGGGGCTTTCTTT.

The rearrangement joins TRBV9 to TRBJ1-3; D gene uncertain. The CDR3 has 14 amino acids. The germline V gene has CDR1 SGDLS and CDR2 YYNGEE. The V and J ends lost 0 bases and 4 bases respectively, with 8 bases between them. In DNA, the CDR3 is TGTGCCAGCAGCGTAGATTTTCTGGGAAACACCATATATTTT. Protein sequence: CASSVDFLGNTIYF.

The J gene is TRBJ1-1, the V gene TRBV30; D perhaps matches TRBD1 (5 bases). V was pared by 5 bases and J by 0 bases, with 10 bases between. Germline V CDR1 and CDR2: GTSNPN, SVGIG (reference sequence). The CDR3 has 13 amino acids. The CDR3 sequence is CAWGARVNTEAFF. The CDR3 DNA follows: TGTGCCTGGGGGGCGAGGGTGAACACTGAAGCTTTCTTT.

As concerns this clone: The same CDR3 can be traced to other DNA sequences in this sample. The CDR3 DNA reads TGTGCCAGCCGTACTGGAAACACCATATATTTT. Residues: CASRTGNTIYF. This sequence joins TRBV12-3 or TRBV12-4 and TRBJ1-3; D gene ambiguous. The CDR3 is made up of 11 amino acids. V lost 8 bases and J 2 bases, leaving 4 bases between the germline ends.

The V gene is TRBV10-2, the J gene TRBJ2-1; 16 bases align to TRBD2. Trimming took 3 bases from V and 4 from J; bases not matched to a gene: 9. CDR1 and CDR2 from the germline V gene are WSHSY and SAAADI. This CDR3 contains 19 residues. The CDR3 nucleotides are TGCGCCAGCAGTGAAAGGTCAGGGACTAGCGGGGGGGAGTACAATGAGCAGTTCTTC. Protein product: CASSERSGTSGGEYNEQFF.

Worth noting for this clone: Other DNA sequences in the sample encode the same CDR3. V usage is TRBV27 and J usage is TRBJ2-5; D remains ambiguous. This CDR3 has 13 amino acids. The V gene's germline CDR1 is MNHEY and CDR2 SMNVEV (reference sequence). The V gene lost 6 bases and the J gene lost 5 bases, with 13 bases spanning the gap. The CDR3 protein is CASSPSEAETQYF. As DNA, the CDR3 is TGTGCCAGCAGCCCCAGTGAAGCGGAGACCCAGTACTTC.

The chain couples TRBV19 to TRBJ1-4; D is undetermined. V lost 7 bases and J lost 0, with 9 bases in between. The germline V gene encodes CDR1 LNHDA and CDR2 SQIVND (reference sequence). The CDR3 is 14 amino acids. CDR3 residues: CASMPTATNEKLFF. CDR3 DNA sequence: TGTGCCAGTATGCCTACCGCAACTAATGAAAAACTGTTTTTT.

The chain links TRBV15 to TRBJ1-1; weak D call: TRBD1 (5 bases). The germline V gene encodes CDR1 LNHNV and CDR2 YYDKDF (reference sequence). Trimming removed 1 base from V and 5 bases from J, with 17 bases in between. The CDR3 spans 16 residues. This CDR3 reads CATSRVSTRQGTEAFF. The CDR3, as DNA: TGTGCCACCAGCAGAGTATCGACCCGGCAGGGAACTGAAGCTTTCTTT.

The V and J genes are TRBV28 and TRBJ1-3, with TRBD1 as a possible D gene (6 bases). The germline V and J ends were trimmed by 1 base and 0 bases, with 10 bases remaining between them. The CDR3 sequence is 16 residues long. Per germline, CDR1 MDHEN and CDR2 SYDVKM. The CDR3: CASSLSTGLSGNTIYF. For the CDR3, the DNA is TGTGCCAGCAGTTTATCGACAGGTCTCTCTGGAAACACCATATATTTT.